Shown below are 21 T cell receptor beta chains from a single sample sequenced in a study of identical twins. TCRdb re-analysed the 5' RACE reads in MiXCR, keeping a single row per CDR3 protein. The sample carries 540,000 or so distinct CDR3 sequences, 20% to 25% recorded once. This same sample was also part of a study on yellow fever vaccine responses in identical twins.

Sequenced material: CD4+ T cells sorted from blood. The receptor source for this set is a woman aged 18-29 years in good health.

This clonotype has more than one count but fewer than ten. CDR3 nucleotide sequence: TGCAGTAAACTAGGGCCCGATACGCAGTATTTT. Amino acids: CSKLGPDTQYF. The chain recombines TRBV20-1 with TRBJ2-3; perhaps TRBD2 as D (5 bases). This CDR3 comprises 11 residues. V was clipped by 8 bases and J by 6 bases, with 12 bases between them. CDR1 is DFQATT, CDR2 SNEGSKA, per germline (reference sequence).

The count of this clonotype is one. CDR3 sequence: CASSQWYASLAGSGNEQFF. The CDR3 DNA is TGCGCCAGCAGCCAATGGTACGCGTCGCTAGCGGGTTCAGGCAATGAGCAGTTCTTC. The V gene is TRBV4-1, the J gene TRBJ2-1; 8 bases are a match to TRBD2. V trimming: 2 bases; J trimming: 6 bases; junction bases outside the gene matches: 18. This CDR3 comprises 19 residues. Germline loops: CDR1 MGHRA, CDR2 YSYEKL.

This clonotype came up a few times. V usage is TRBV12-3 or TRBV12-4 and J usage is TRBJ2-1, with D unresolved. V shed 2 bases and J shed 8 bases, with 16 bases lying between them. There are 15 residues in the CDR3. DNA of the CDR3: TGTGCCAGCAGTTTACCTACGATCTCCCTCCATGAGCAGTTCTTC. Its translation: CASSLPTISLHEQFF.

This chain links TRBV20-1 with TRBJ2-1, with 10 bases that match TRBD2. The junction had 9 bases not matched to a gene; V was cut back by 1 base and J by 0 bases. The CDR3 is 18 residues long. Germline CDR1 and CDR2: DFQATT and SNEGSKA (reference sequence). The chain's CDR3 is CSARAGSGGRYSYNEQFF. CDR3 DNA sequence: TGCAGTGCTAGAGCCGGTAGCGGGGGGCGATACTCCTACAATGAGCAGTTCTTC.

The rearrangement uses TRBV14 and TRBJ1-2; perhaps TRBD1 as D (6 bases). This CDR3 spans 12 amino acids. V was shortened by 4 bases and J by 7 bases, with 10 bases between the two germline ends. Looked up from germline, CDR1 is SGHDN and CDR2 is FVKESK. The CDR3 sequence is CASSPGASGYTF. CDR3 DNA: TGTGCCAGCAGCCCAGGGGCGAGTGGCTACACCTTC. Filled out from reference TRBV14 and TRBJ1-2, the complete variable domain reads EAGVTQFPSHSVIEKGQTVTLRCDPISGHDNLYWYRRVMGKEIKFLLHFVKESKQDESGMPNNRFLAERTGGTYSTLKVQPAELEDSGVYFCASSPGASGYTFGSGTRLTVV.

This clonotype has at least ten counts. The V and J genes are TRBV5-1 and TRBJ2-5, with a weak D call TRBD2 (5 bases). The CDR3 is 14 residues long. Germline-derived CDR1 and CDR2 are SGHRS and YFSETQ. V was shortened by 0 bases and J by 2 bases, with 8 bases between the two germline ends. The CDR3 DNA sequence: TGCGCCAGCAGCTTGGCAGGACTTCAAGAGACCCAGTACTTC. Residues: CASSLAGLQETQYF.

The gene calls are TRBV18 and TRBJ1-2; D remains ambiguous. The CDR3 loop spans 15 amino acids. CDR1 and CDR2 (germline): KGHSH, LQKENI. V was clipped by 6 bases and J by 1 base, with 15 bases between them. Written as DNA, the CDR3 is TGTGCCAGCTCCTCGACCGGCACCGTTAACTATGGCTACACCTTC. Translation gives CASSSTGTVNYGYTF.

V gene TRBV24-1 combines with J gene TRBJ1-1, with unresolved D. Germline-derived CDR1 and CDR2 are KGHDR and SFDVKD. The CDR3 has 12 residues. The germline V and J ends were trimmed by 10 bases and 5 bases, with 13 bases remaining between them. CDR3 DNA sequence: TGTGCCACTGATGCCACTGGAACTGAAGCTTTCTTT. Protein sequence: CATDATGTEAFF.

The chain uses TRBV12-3 or TRBV12-4 and TRBJ2-5; D is perhaps TRBD1 or TRBD2 (5 bases each). The V and J ends lost 7 bases and 5 bases respectively, with 14 bases between them. CDR3 size: 13 residues. The CDR3 region has the DNA TGTGCCAGCACCGGGACCCTGAGGGAGACCCAGTACTTC. This encodes CASTGTLRETQYF.

The genes are TRBV7-8 and TRBJ1-1; D is possibly TRBD1 (5 bases). CDR3 length: 14 residues. V was pared by 1 base and J by 5 bases, with 11 bases between. CDR1 and CDR2 (germline): SGHVS, FQNEAQ. CDR3: CASSLGRTRTEAFF. CDR3 nucleotide sequence: TGTGCCAGCAGCTTAGGGAGGACAAGGACTGAAGCTTTCTTT. The full variable domain, completed using reference TRBV7-8 and TRBJ1-1, is GAGVSQSPRYKVAKRGQDVALRCDPISGHVSLFWYQQALGQGPEFLTYFQNEAQLDKSGLPSDRFFAERPEGSVSTLKIQRTQQEDSAVYLCASSLGRTRTEAFFGQGTRLTVV.

The rearrangement links TRBV12-3 or TRBV12-4 to TRBJ1-2, with 9 bases matching TRBD1. The CDR3 has 15 residues. The junction had 6 bases not matched to a gene; V was cut back by 5 bases and J by 2 bases. The CDR3 coding sequence is TGTGCCAGCAGTCCTGGGACAGGGAAGAACTATGGCTACACCTTC. As protein: CASSPGTGKNYGYTF.

This chain's CDR3 is CAIRSDLNYGYTF. CDR3 DNA: TGTGCCATCAGATCTGACCTTAACTATGGCTACACCTTC. J is TRBJ1-2 and V is TRBV10-3; no clear D gene. CDR1 and CDR2 from the germline V gene are ENHRY and SYGVKD. The CDR3 is 13 residues long. V was clipped by 6 bases and J by 1 base, with 9 bases between them.

The sample holds a few counts of this clonotype. The J gene is TRBJ2-2, the V gene TRBV4-1; perhaps TRBD1 as D (5 bases). V was shortened by 2 bases and J by 5 bases, with 9 bases between the two germline ends. The CDR3 is 14 amino acids. Germline-derived CDR1 and CDR2 are MGHRA and YSYEKL. The CDR3 DNA is TGCGCCAGCAGCCAACAGGGTGGGACCGGGGAGCTGTTTTTT. It encodes CASSQQGGTGELFF.

The CDR3 region has the DNA TGTGCCAGCAGCTTCCCTACAGGGGCCTTGAACACTGAAGCTTTCTTT. Its translation is CASSFPTGALNTEAFF. This chain uses TRBV7-9 with TRBJ1-1; 7 nucleotides line up with TRBD1. The CDR3 consists of 16 residues. Trimming took 3 bases from V and 0 from J; bases not matched to a gene: 7. The germline gives CDR1 SEHNR, CDR2 FQNEAQ (reference sequence).

The rearrangement joins TRBV6-1 to TRBJ2-2, with D unresolved. Germline values: CDR1 MNHNS, CDR2 SASEGT. CDR3 length: 14 residues. V lost 7 bases, J lost 0 bases, and 9 bases lay in between. This CDR3 is CASKTAANTGELFF. The CDR3, as DNA: TGTGCCAGCAAAACAGCCGCGAACACCGGGGAGCTGTTTTTT.

This chain joins TRBV7-9 and TRBJ1-2; no clear D. CDR3 length: 15 residues. Trimming took off 5 bases at V and 4 bases at J, with 17 bases between the two ends. The V gene's germline CDR1 is SEHNR and CDR2 FQNEAQ (reference sequence). The CDR3 loop reads CASSTRPKAGYGYTF. The CDR3 region has the DNA TGTGCCAGCAGCACGCGACCGAAAGCTGGCTATGGCTACACCTTC.

This clonotype appeared a few times. The CDR3 coding sequence is TGTGCCAGCAGTTCTGGCAGGGGTCGAGACGAGCAGTACGTC. Translation: CASSSGRGRDEQYV. The rearrangement joins TRBV6-2 or TRBV6-3 to TRBJ2-7, with a possible D match to TRBD1 (6 bases). The CDR3 covers 14 residues. The V gene's germline CDR1 is MNHEY and CDR2 SVGEGT. V was clipped by 4 bases and J by 5 bases, with 15 bases between them.

The chain links TRBV5-1 to TRBJ2-7; D unresolved. There are 15 residues in the CDR3. Germline V gives CDR1 SGHRS, CDR2 YFSETQ. Trimming cost V 0 bases and J 2 bases, with 12 bases left between them. CDR3 residues: CASSLDSPGTYEQYF. The CDR3 bases are TGCGCCAGCAGCTTGGACAGCCCTGGGACCTACGAGCAGTACTTC.

This clonotype was observed a few times. The genes are TRBV18 and TRBJ1-1; D is perhaps TRBD1 (5 bases). Trimming pared 3 bases from V and 6 bases from J, leaving 14 bases between. The CDR3 totals 14 residues. The germline gives CDR1 KGHSH, CDR2 LQKENI. The CDR3 DNA sequence: TGTGCCAGCTCACCGAGTCAGGGATTCGCTGAAGCTTTCTTT. Protein sequence: CASSPSQGFAEAFF.

The rearrangement uses TRBV12-3 or TRBV12-4 and TRBJ1-1; the match to TRBD1 covers 8 bases. V was clipped by 8 bases and J by 0 bases; unmatched bases: 17. CDR3 size: 18 residues. The CDR3 region has the DNA TGTGCCAGCCATCCCGGCCGACAGGGGCTAATGATGAACACTGAAGCTTTCTTT. Translating gives CASHPGRQGLMMNTEAFF.

The gene calls are TRBV6-5 and TRBJ2-3; D call uncertain. In germline, CDR1 is MNHEY, CDR2 SVGAGI. This CDR3 comprises 16 residues. V was trimmed by 4 bases and J by 0 bases, leaving 14 bases between them. The CDR3 coding sequence is TGTGCCAGCAGTTTCAAGTTGACGGCTAGCACAGATACGCAGTATTTT. This encodes CASSFKLTASTDTQYF.